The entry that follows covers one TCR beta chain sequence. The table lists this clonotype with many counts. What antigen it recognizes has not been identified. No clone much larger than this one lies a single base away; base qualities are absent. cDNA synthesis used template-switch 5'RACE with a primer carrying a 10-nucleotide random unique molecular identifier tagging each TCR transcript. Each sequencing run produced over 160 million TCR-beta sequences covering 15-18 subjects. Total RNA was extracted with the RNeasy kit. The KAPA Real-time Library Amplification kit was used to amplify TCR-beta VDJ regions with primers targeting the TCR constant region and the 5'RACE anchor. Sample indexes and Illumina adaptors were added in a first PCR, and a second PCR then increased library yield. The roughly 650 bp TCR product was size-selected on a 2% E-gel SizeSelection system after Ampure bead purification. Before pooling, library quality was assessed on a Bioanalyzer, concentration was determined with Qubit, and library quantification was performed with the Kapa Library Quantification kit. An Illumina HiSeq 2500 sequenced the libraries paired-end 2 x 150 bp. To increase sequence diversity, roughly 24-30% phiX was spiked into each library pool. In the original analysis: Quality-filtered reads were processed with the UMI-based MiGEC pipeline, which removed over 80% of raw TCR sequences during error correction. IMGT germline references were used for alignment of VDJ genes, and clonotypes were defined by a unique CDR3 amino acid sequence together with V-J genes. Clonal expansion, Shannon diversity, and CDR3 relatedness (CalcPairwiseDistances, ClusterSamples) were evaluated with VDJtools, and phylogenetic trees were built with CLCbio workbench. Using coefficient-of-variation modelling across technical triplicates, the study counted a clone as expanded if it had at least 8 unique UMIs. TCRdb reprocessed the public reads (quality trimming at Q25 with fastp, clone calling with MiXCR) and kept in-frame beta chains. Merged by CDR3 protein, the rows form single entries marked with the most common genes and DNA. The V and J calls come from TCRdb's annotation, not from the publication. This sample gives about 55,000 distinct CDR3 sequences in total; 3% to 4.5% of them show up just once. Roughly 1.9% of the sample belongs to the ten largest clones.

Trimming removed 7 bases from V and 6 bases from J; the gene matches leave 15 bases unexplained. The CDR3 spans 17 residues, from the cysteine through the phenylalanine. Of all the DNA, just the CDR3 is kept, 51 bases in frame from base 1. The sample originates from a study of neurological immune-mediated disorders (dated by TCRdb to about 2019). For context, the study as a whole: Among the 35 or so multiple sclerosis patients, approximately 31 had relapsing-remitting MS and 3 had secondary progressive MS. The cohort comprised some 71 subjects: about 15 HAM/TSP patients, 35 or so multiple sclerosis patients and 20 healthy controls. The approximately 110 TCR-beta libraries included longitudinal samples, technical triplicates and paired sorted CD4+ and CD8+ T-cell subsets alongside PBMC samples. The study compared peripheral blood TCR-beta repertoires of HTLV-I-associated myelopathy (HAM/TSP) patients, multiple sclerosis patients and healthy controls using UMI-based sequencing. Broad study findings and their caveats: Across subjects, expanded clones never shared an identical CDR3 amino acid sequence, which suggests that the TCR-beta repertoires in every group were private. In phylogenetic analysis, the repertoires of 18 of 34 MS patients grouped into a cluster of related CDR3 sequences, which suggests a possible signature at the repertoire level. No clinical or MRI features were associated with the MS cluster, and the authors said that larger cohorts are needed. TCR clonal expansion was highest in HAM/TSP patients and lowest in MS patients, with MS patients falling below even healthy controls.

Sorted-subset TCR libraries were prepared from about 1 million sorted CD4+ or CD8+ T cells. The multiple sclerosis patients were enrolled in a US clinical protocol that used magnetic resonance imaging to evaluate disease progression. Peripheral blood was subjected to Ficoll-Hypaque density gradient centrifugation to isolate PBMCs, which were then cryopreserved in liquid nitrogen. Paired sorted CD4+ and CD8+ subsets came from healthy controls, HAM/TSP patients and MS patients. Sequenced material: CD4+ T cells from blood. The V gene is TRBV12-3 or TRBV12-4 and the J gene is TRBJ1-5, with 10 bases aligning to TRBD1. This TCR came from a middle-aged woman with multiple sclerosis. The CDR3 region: CASIPPSGTGVGQPQHF. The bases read TGTGCCAGCATCCCACCCTCCGGGACAGGGGTTGGTCAGCCCCAGCATTTT.